The next 32 T cell receptor beta chains were all read from a single sample in a study of cytomegalovirus exposure and HLA in healthy donors. This PCR relied on a set of 60 Vbeta primers and 13 Jbeta primers. The assay was immunoSEQ multiplex PCR, and TCRdb's table has in-frame clones only and misses some. The data contain about 130,000 clones, around two thirds of them singletons. Sequencing was performed on PBMCs. The receptors originated from a middle-aged woman in good health and CMV-seronegative.

This clone has a handful of counts. This chain uses TRBV7-3 with TRBJ1-1; D gene ambiguous. Germline-derived CDR1 and CDR2 are SGHTA and FQGTGA. The CDR3 extends over 14 amino acids. Deletions cut 0 bases from V and 1 base from J, with 6 bases between. The CDR3 nucleotides read TGTGCCAGCAGCTTAACGTTGCGGAACACTGAAGCTTTCTTT. Its protein is CASSLTLRNTEAFF.

The genes are TRBV28 and TRBJ1-1, with a tentative D call TRBD1 (5 bases). Germline-derived CDR1 and CDR2 are MDHEN and SYDVKM. Trimming cost V 9 bases and J 0 bases, with 17 bases left between them. The CDR3 spans 15 residues. CDR3: CASLGRTNMNTEAFF. In DNA, the CDR3 is TGTGCCAGTCTTGGCAGGACAAACATGAACACTGAAGCTTTCTTT.

The chain couples TRBV4-2 to TRBJ2-6, with 9 bases aligning to TRBD1. The CDR3 is 17 amino acids. The V gene's germline CDR1 is LGHNA and CDR2 YNFKEQ. Trimming removed 3 bases from V and 0 bases from J; junction bases left unmatched: 3. The chain's CDR3 is CASSQTGGSSGANVLTF. The CDR3 DNA is TGTGCCAGCAGCCAGACAGGGGGTAGCTCTGGGGCCAACGTCCTGACTTTC.

V is TRBV9 and J is TRBJ2-5; D gene uncertain. Germline assignment: CDR1 SGDLS and CDR2 YYNGEE. The CDR3 loop spans 15 amino acids. The V end lost 0 bases, the J end lost 7 bases, and 16 bases lay between the germline ends. CDR3 bases: TGTGCCAGCAGCGTAGATAGGATCGGAGTTGGGACCCAGTACTTC. This translates into CASSVDRIGVGTQYF.

V usage is TRBV30 and J usage is TRBJ1-1; possible D gene TRBD1, 5 bases. The CDR3 totals 13 residues. V dropped 0 bases and J dropped 6 bases, with 11 bases sitting between them. Germline lookup yields CDR1 GTSNPN and CDR2 SVGIG (reference sequence). CDR3: CAWSVSSGAEAFF. As DNA, the CDR3 is TGTGCCTGGAGTGTATCCTCGGGGGCTGAAGCTTTCTTT.

This rearrangement joins TRBV18 to TRBJ1-1, with 9 bases aligning to TRBD1. The V gene end was trimmed by 4 bases and the J gene end by 1 base; junction bases not matched to a gene: 4. CDR1 is KGHSH, CDR2 LQKENI, per germline. CDR3 length equals 15 residues. The CDR3, as DNA: TGTGCCAGCTCACTATGGACAGGGGCGAACACTGAAGCTTTCTTT. Translation gives CASSLWTGANTEAFF.

The V gene is TRBV19, the J gene TRBJ2-7; no reliable D call. Looked up from germline, CDR1 is LNHDA and CDR2 is SQIVND (reference sequence). V was clipped by 3 bases and J by 0 bases, with 15 bases between them. CDR3 length: 16 residues. CDR3 in DNA: TGTGCCAGTAGTATCCACGGGTCGGCGATCTCCTACGAGCAGTACTTC. Its translation is CASSIHGSAISYEQYF.

This chain links TRBV30 with TRBJ1-2, with D perhaps TRBD1 (6 bases). The germline CDR1 and CDR2 sequences are GTSNPN and SVGIG (reference sequence). The CDR3 sequence is 12 residues long. Trimming stripped 3 bases from V and 8 bases from J, with 13 bases between. The CDR3 loop is CAWSATRGGYTF. Here the CDR3 DNA reads TGTGCCTGGAGCGCGACCAGGGGCGGCTACACCTTC.

This chain connects TRBV6-1 to TRBJ2-5, with no clear D. The CDR3 extends over 12 amino acids. The V gene's germline CDR1 is MNHNS and CDR2 SASEGT. The V gene lost 2 bases and the J gene lost 5 bases, with 6 bases spanning the gap. The CDR3 region has the DNA TGTGCCAGCAGTGAAAACCGGGAGACCCAGTACTTC. It codes for CASSENRETQYF.

The count of this clone is one. The chain carries TRBV2 and TRBJ1-1; 8 nucleotides match TRBD1. Germline loops: CDR1 SNHLY, CDR2 FYNNEI. This CDR3 is 16 amino acids long. V lost 6 bases and J lost 2; bases outside the gene matches: 11. The chain's CDR3 is CASSGQGFDVNTEAFF. Written as DNA, the CDR3 is TGTGCCAGCAGCGGACAGGGCTTCGATGTTAACACTGAAGCTTTCTTT. Together with reference TRBV2 and TRBJ1-1, the CDR3 gives the full variable domain: EPEVTQTPSHQVTQMGQEVILRCVPISNHLYFYWYRQILGQKVEFLVSFYNNEISEKSEIFDDQFSVERPDGSNFTLKIRSTKLEDSAMYFCASSGQGFDVNTEAFFGQGTRLTVV.

The chain employs TRBV6-4 and TRBJ1-2; 9 bases are shared with TRBD1. V was pared by 0 bases and J by 2 bases, with 7 bases of the junction left unmatched. Per the germline V gene, CDR1 is MRHNA and CDR2 is SNTAGT. The length of the CDR3 is 17 residues. In DNA form, the CDR3 reads TGTGCCAGCAGTGACTCCGTACAGGGGGCCGCAAACTATGGCTACACCTTC. This gives the protein CASSDSVQGAANYGYTF.

This clone was seen a handful of times. This chain connects TRBV2 to TRBJ2-1; maybe TRBD2 (7 bases). This CDR3 region has 15 residues. Per the germline V gene, CDR1 is SNHLY and CDR2 is FYNNEI. The V end lost 3 bases, the J end lost 7 bases, and 16 bases lay between the germline ends. The CDR3 bases are TGTGCCAGCAGTGATTTGGAGGGGGGGATTAATGAGCAGTTCTTC. It codes for CASSDLEGGINEQFF.

This clone has just a few counts. The chain carries TRBV27 and TRBJ1-2; a possible D gene is TRBD1 (6 bases). CDR1 is MNHEY, CDR2 SMNVEV, per germline (reference sequence). There are 13 residues in the CDR3. Deletions cut 5 bases from V and 8 bases from J, with 15 bases between. CDR3 in DNA: TGTGCCAGCAGTCCCGGGGGGGGGCAAGGCTACACCTTC. Its translation is CASSPGGGQGYTF.

The genes are TRBV5-4 and TRBJ2-2, with a tentative D call TRBD2 (5 bases). Germline CDR1 reads SGHNT; CDR2 reads YYREEE (reference sequence). The ends were cut back, 3 bases at V and 0 bases at J, with 12 bases in the middle. CDR3 length: 16 residues. CDR3 residues: CASSSAAFANTGELFF. The CDR3 DNA follows: TGTGCCAGCAGCTCAGCGGCGTTCGCGAACACCGGGGAGCTGTTTTTT.

The rearrangement uses TRBV19 and TRBJ1-1; D uncertain. Germline values: CDR1 LNHDA, CDR2 SQIVND (reference sequence). CDR3 length: 16 amino acids. With 8 bases removed from V and 4 bases from J, the gap between germline ends came to 23 bases. CDR3 sequence (DNA): TGTGCCAGTGAATATTCGACGCGGGGTTTTGGCACTGAAGCTTTCTTT. Encoded protein: CASEYSTRGFGTEAFF.

V usage is TRBV4-1 and J usage is TRBJ2-3; 9 bases agree with TRBD2. Germline loops: CDR1 MGHRA, CDR2 YSYEKL. There are 20 residues in the CDR3. After removal of 0 bases from V and 0 bases from J, the junction contained 13 bases not matched to a gene. The CDR3 region is CASSQDLFGAGGLSTDTQYF. The CDR3 DNA is TGCGCCAGCAGCCAAGATCTGTTTGGAGCGGGGGGCCTTAGCACAGATACGCAGTATTTT.

Worth noting for this clone: Other DNA sequences within the sample encode an identical CDR3. This rearrangement joins TRBV9 to TRBJ2-3; 9 bases are a match to TRBD2. CDR1 SGDLS and CDR2 YYNGEE come from the germline V gene. V trimming: 0 bases; J trimming: 2 bases; junction bases outside the gene matches: 1. This CDR3 spans 15 amino acids. The CDR3 sequence is CASSVVAGVTDTQYF. The DNA of the CDR3 is TGTGCCAGCAGCGTAGTAGCGGGGGTCACAGATACGCAGTATTTT.

The V and J genes are TRBV28 and TRBJ1-6; 7 bases match TRBD1. V was pared by 6 bases and J by 4 bases, with 6 bases of the junction left unmatched. This CDR3 comprises 15 residues. The V gene's germline CDR1 is MDHEN and CDR2 SYDVKM. The CDR3 DNA follows: TGTGCCAGCAGGCCCACAGGGGAGTATAATTCACCCCTCCACTTT. Residues: CASRPTGEYNSPLHF.

This clone was counted a few times. V usage is TRBV7-2 and J usage is TRBJ1-6; no clear D. CDR3 length: 15 amino acids. The V end lost 7 bases, the J end lost 0 bases, and 10 bases lay between the germline ends. Germline V gene lookup returns CDR1 SGHTA and CDR2 FQGNSA. CDR3 loop: CASTPSSSYNSPLHF. The CDR3 DNA is TGTGCCAGCACCCCGAGTAGCTCCTATAATTCACCCCTCCACTTT.

The gene calls are TRBV13 and TRBJ1-5; D uncertain. Germline V gene data show CDR1 as PRHDT and CDR2 as FYEKMQ (reference sequence). Trimming shortened V by 3 bases and J by 0 bases, and 9 bases separated the two germline ends. CDR3 length equals 15 residues. DNA for the CDR3: TGTGCCAGCAGCTTCCGGACTCATAGCAATCAGCCCCAGCATTTT. It specifies CASSFRTHSNQPQHF.

This clone was seen a handful of times. The genes are TRBV2 and TRBJ1-5; TRBD1 matches 8 bases. Trimming at V came to 6 bases and at J to 6 bases, leaving 7 bases not matched to a gene. Germline loops: CDR1 SNHLY, CDR2 FYNNEI. The CDR3 runs 14 residues. CDR3 sequence: CASSQDRDGQPQHF. As DNA, the CDR3 is TGTGCCAGCAGCCAGGACAGGGATGGTCAGCCCCAGCATTTT.

This rearrangement joins TRBV7-9 to TRBJ1-4; a weak D match, TRBD1 (5 bases). Trimming stripped 3 bases from V and 3 bases from J, with 8 bases between. CDR1 is SEHNR and CDR2 is FQNEAQ in the germline V gene (reference sequence). This CDR3 is built from 14 residues. The CDR3 DNA reads as TGTGCCAGCAGCTTTTGGGGGGCTAATGAAAAACTGTTTTTT. Amino acids: CASSFWGANEKLFF.

The chain links TRBV10-3 to TRBJ1-5; possible D gene TRBD1, 6 bases. Germline V gives CDR1 ENHRY, CDR2 SYGVKD. This CDR3 spans 14 amino acids. The V gene lost 4 bases and the J gene lost 5 bases, with 12 bases spanning the gap. The CDR3: CAISGTARDQPQHF. DNA of the CDR3: TGTGCCATCAGTGGGACAGCTAGAGATCAGCCCCAGCATTTT.

This clone came up a few times. The chain uses TRBV11-2 and TRBJ2-5, with 9 bases matching TRBD1. Germline trimming cut 5 bases from V and 5 bases from J; bases unmatched to any gene: 9. Per germline, CDR1 SGHAT and CDR2 FQNNGV. The CDR3 is 15 amino acids. The CDR3 DNA reads TGTGCCAGCAGCCTGCGGACAGGGGTGAGGGAGACCCAGTACTTC. Translated: CASSLRTGVRETQYF.

V gene TRBV30 combines with J gene TRBJ1-2; 7 positions agree with TRBD1. CDR1 is GTSNPN, CDR2 SVGIG, per germline (reference sequence). Germline trimming cut 0 bases from V and 0 bases from J; bases unmatched to any gene: 7. The CDR3 consists of 16 residues. DNA of the CDR3: TGTGCCTGGAGTGTCTTGGGGACAGTATCTAACTATGGCTACACCTTC. It encodes CAWSVLGTVSNYGYTF.

In its sample, this clone was seen a few times. This chain uses TRBV19 with TRBJ2-7; D is undetermined. This CDR3 has 16 amino acids. Deletions cut 0 bases from V and 4 bases from J, with 16 bases between. Germline-derived CDR1 and CDR2 are LNHDA and SQIVND (reference sequence). This CDR3 is CASSIDGSVFGYEQYF. DNA for the CDR3: TGTGCCAGTAGTATAGATGGGTCAGTCTTCGGGTACGAGCAGTACTTC.

This clone turned up a few times. The chain is built from TRBV5-5 and TRBJ1-4; D is uncertain. This CDR3 region has 15 residues. The germline V gene has CDR1 SGHKS and CDR2 YYEKEE (reference sequence). V dropped 3 bases and J dropped 0 bases, with 9 bases sitting between them. CDR3 loop: CASSSPRATNEKLFF. The CDR3 bases are TGTGCCAGCAGCTCACCTCGAGCAACTAATGAAAAACTGTTTTTT.

This clone was detected a few times. This chain uses TRBV29-1 with TRBJ1-2, with 11 bases aligning to TRBD1. Germline V gene data show CDR1 as SQVTM and CDR2 as ANQGSEA. With 4 bases clipped from V and 6 bases from J, the junction kept 4 bases outside the gene matches. This CDR3 is built from 13 residues. The CDR3 is CSVGTGGSDGYTF. CDR3 DNA sequence: TGCAGCGTTGGGACAGGGGGCAGTGATGGCTACACCTTC.

This chain joins TRBV6-5 and TRBJ1-2; no definite D call. Germline CDR1 reads MNHEY; CDR2 reads SVGAGI. V lost 2 bases, J lost 7 bases, and 14 bases lay in between. The CDR3 covers 14 residues. CDR3 region: CASSYAEGAGGYTF. The DNA for the CDR3 is TGTGCCAGCAGTTACGCGGAGGGCGCGGGTGGCTACACCTTC.

V usage is TRBV2 and J usage is TRBJ1-4, with 8 bases that match TRBD1. Germline V gene lookup returns CDR1 SNHLY and CDR2 FYNNEI. This CDR3 contains 13 residues. V was pared by 7 bases and J by 7 bases, with 5 bases of the junction left unmatched. The CDR3 sequence is CASTRGRGEKLFF. CDR3 DNA sequence: TGTGCCAGCACCAGGGGGCGAGGTGAAAAACTGTTTTTT.

V gene TRBV5-6 combines with J gene TRBJ2-5; D remains ambiguous. Trimming took 0 bases from V and 0 from J, leaving 6 bases between them. This CDR3 spans 14 amino acids. Germline CDR1 is SGHDT and CDR2 is YYEEEE. This CDR3 reads CASSLDLHQETQYF. DNA of the CDR3: TGTGCCAGCAGCTTGGACTTACACCAAGAGACCCAGTACTTC. Drawing the rest from reference TRBV5-6 and TRBJ2-5, the complete variable domain is DAGVTQSPTHLIKTRGQQVTLRCSPKSGHDTVSWYQQALGQGPQFIFQYYEEEERQRGNFPDRFSGHQFPNYSSELNVNALLLGDSALYLCASSLDLHQETQYFGPGTRLLVL.

CDR3 protein: CASSPRPTGGSEAFF. For the CDR3, the DNA is TGTGCCAGCAGTCCTCGACCGACAGGGGGCTCTGAAGCTTTCTTT. This chain joins TRBV27 and TRBJ1-1; TRBD1 agrees at 10 bases. CDR1 and CDR2 (germline): MNHEY, SMNVEV (reference sequence). This CDR3 spans 15 amino acids. V shed 5 bases and J 6 bases; nucleotides not matched to a gene: 9.